This TCR beta chain is drawn from a study of T-cell reconstitution after alpha-beta-depleted transplantation in children. Per the germline V gene, CDR1 is DFQATT and CDR2 is SNEGSKA (reference sequence). The ends were cut back, 2 bases at V and 14 bases at J, with 9 bases in the middle. The CDR3 has 10 residues. Unique molecular identifiers were incorporated during preparation of the TCRbeta library. TCRdb reprocessed the PCR reads with MiXCR, giving one entry per CDR3 protein. This sample has under 750,000 distinct CDR3 sequences, with under 30% found just once. This clonotype was counted a few times. Antigen specificity is unknown. Study findings and constraints: About two months after transplant, alpha-beta T cells reportedly came from several hundred expanded graft clones. There were some patients whose high TCRbeta diversity at day 60 came from surviving recipient T cells and thymic progenitors. By one year post-transplant, T-cell counts and diversity largely arose from T cells that were newly produced.

The sequences come from PBMCs, mostly from graft donor cells, collected 360 days after TCRalphabeta/CD19-depleted stem cell transplant. The V and J genes are TRBV20-1 and TRBJ1-4; tentatively, D is TRBD1 (5 bases). This receptor was obtained from a boy in the first two years of life who had a stem cell transplant for acute myeloid leukemia, so the T cells may come from the graft donor. The CDR3 protein is CSARHQGLFF. CDR3 nucleotides: TGCAGTGCTAGACATCAGGGCCTGTTTTTT.